This T cell receptor beta chain was observed in a study of control samples from healthy donors and cancer patients. The table came from immunoSEQ multiplex PCR; TCRdb's copy has only in-frame clones and leaves some out. The repertoire consists of about 120,000 clones, with about nine tenths occurring once and the leading ten covering 7.8%. Sequencing was performed on blood. The source is a woman aged 18-29 years in good health.

The CDR3 bases are TGTGCCAGCAGCTGGGGGTTGGGGGGGAGCACAGATACGCAGTATTTT. This codes for CASSWGLGGSTDTQYF. The chain combines TRBV5-4 with TRBJ2-3, with 7 nucleotides matching TRBD2. V shed 3 bases, J shed 0 bases, and the junction held 7 bases outside the gene matches. Germline loops: CDR1 SGHNT, CDR2 YYREEE (reference sequence). The CDR3 runs to 16 residues.